The 3 T cell receptor beta chains reported below all come from one sample, sequenced in a study of blood T cells in healthy people across ages. A J-beta primer mix and a sample-barcoded 5' primer were used in a second PCR of roughly 6 to 11 cycles. Each CDR3 protein gets one entry after TCRdb re-called the 5' RACE reads with MiXCR. The repertoire holds about 930,000 distinct CDR3 sequences, with about 27% as singletons. These records were also assigned to another study, of T cells of mothers and their children.

Sequences were obtained from blood. The source is a woman between 40 and 55 years old in good health.

The sample holds a few counts of this clonotype. The chain combines TRBV5-1 with TRBJ2-2; 8 positions agree with TRBD1. The CDR3 runs 15 residues. The germline V gene encodes CDR1 SGHRS and CDR2 YFSETQ. J lost 5 bases, V lost 3 bases, and 6 bases had no gene match. CDR3 bases: TGCGCCAGCAGCTCGCAGGGGGCCGGTACCGGGGAGCTGTTTTTT. Its translation: CASSSQGAGTGELFF.

Worth noting for this clonotype: Since a much larger clone is just one base distant, this may be a read error. The chain uses TRBV9 and TRBJ2-4; D gene ambiguous. The V gene's germline CDR1 is SGDLS and CDR2 YYNGEE. The V gene lost 3 bases and the J gene lost 13 bases, with 17 bases spanning the gap. CDR3 length: 13 amino acids. The CDR3 here is CASSGPSTFEQYF. CDR3 DNA: TGTGCCAGCAGCGGGCCGAGTACTTTTGAGCAGTACTTC.

V gene TRBV11-2 combines with J gene TRBJ1-1, with D perhaps TRBD1 (6 bases). Trimming stripped 5 bases from V and 8 bases from J, with 18 bases between. CDR3 length: 14 residues. Germline-derived CDR1 and CDR2 are SGHAT and FQNNGV. The CDR3, as DNA: TGTGCCAGCAGCCTAGGGGGTGGGGTTCCGGAAGCTTTCTTT. Amino acids: CASSLGGGVPEAFF.